This T cell receptor (beta chain) is from a study of regulatory T cells in long-lasting Graves disease. The time point was: newly diagnosed GD, antithyroid drugs for less than 3 months. Scientists built the TCR library using RNA that was extracted from PBMCs. This clonotype was detected many times. Arm-PCR of CDR3 regions with iRepertoire HTBI primers generated TCR beta libraries. One entry per CDR3 protein results from TCRdb running MiXCR on the multiplex PCR reads. The top ten hold approximately 20% of the sample, which has hundreds of thousands of distinct CDR3 sequences, about 16% seen once. Germline V gene data show CDR1 as MNHEY and CDR2 as SVGEGT. Trimming cost V 6 bases and J 3 bases, with 15 bases left between them. The CDR3 is 15 residues long. Separately, the same data were catalogued under a study of T cells in Graves' hyperthyroidism and ophthalmopathy. That paper notes: Calling Graves' hyperthyroidism stable meant ophthalmopathy did not progress within 18 months.

The sequenced sample was peripheral blood mononuclear cells (PBMCs), obtained at new diagnosis, from a patient treated with antithyroid drugs. This sequence originates from a woman aged 30 to 39 with Graves disease. This chain uses TRBV6-2 or TRBV6-3 with TRBJ1-5, with a weak D call TRBD1 (5 bases). DNA for the CDR3: TGTGCCAGCAGACCTACCGGGACCCCCAATCAGCCCCAGCATTTT. This translates into CASRPTGTPNQPQHF.